Below, 27 T cell receptor beta chains from the same sample are listed, as sequenced in a study of blood T cell repertoires in COVID-19. Libraries were prepared by immunoSEQ multiplex PCR; TCRdb keeps only in-frame clonotypes and omits some of them. Among 150,000 to 200,000 clones listed, around three quarters were seen once. The sample consisted of peripheral blood. The receptors shown here come from a man between 65 and 85 years old with active or convalescent COVID-19.

With respect to this clone: The junction does not match germline at one end; this may be a read error. This chain links TRBV20-1 with TRBJ1-1; TRBD1 matches 7 bases. Germline assignment: CDR1 DFQATT and CDR2 SNEGSKA (reference sequence). CDR3 size: 11 residues. This CDR3 is CSARAQGQPAW. CDR3 nucleotides: TGCAGTGCTAGAGCGCAGGGACAGCCGGCGTGG.

This clone appeared once. This chain connects TRBV10-1 to TRBJ2-7; tentatively, D is TRBD1 (7 bases). Germline values: CDR1 WNHNN, CDR2 SYGVQD (reference sequence). The V and J ends lost 6 bases and 0 bases respectively, with 15 bases between them. This CDR3 is 15 amino acids long. The CDR3 DNA reads as TGCGCCAGCAGACCGCGGGACAGACCCTCCTACGAGCAGTACTTC. The encoded protein is CASRPRDRPSYEQYF.

The chain links TRBV19 to TRBJ2-5; 13 bases line up with TRBD2. Germline CDR1 and CDR2: LNHDA and SQIVND (reference sequence). The CDR3 runs 16 residues. V trimming: 9 bases; J trimming: 0 bases; junction bases outside the gene matches: 7. The CDR3 DNA sequence: TGTGCCAGCTCTGTGACTAGCGGGGGGTACCAAGAGACCCAGTACTTC. Translating it yields CASSVTSGGYQETQYF. Complete variable domain (other parts from reference TRBV19 and TRBJ2-5): DGGITQSPKYLFRKEGQNVTLSCEQNLNHDAMYWYRQDPGQGLRLIYYSQIVNDFQKGDIAEGYSVSREKKESFPLTVTSAQKNPTAFYLCASSVTSGGYQETQYFGPGTRLLVL.

V gene TRBV29-1 combines with J gene TRBJ2-3, with 12 nucleotides matching TRBD2. Germline values: CDR1 SQVTM, CDR2 ANQGSEA. Trimming removed 6 bases from V and 8 bases from J; junction bases left unmatched: 9. This CDR3 region has 14 residues. The CDR3 region has the DNA TGCAGCGTCTTTCGGACTAGCGGGGACGGTACGCAGTATTTT. Translated, it gives CSVFRTSGDGTQYF.

This sequence joins TRBV9 and TRBJ2-3; 7 nucleotides match TRBD2. The CDR3 has 17 amino acids. Trimming took 1 base from V and 1 from J; bases not matched to a gene: 9. CDR1 and CDR2 (germline): SGDLS, YYNGEE. The CDR3: CASSVFEGGPGTDTQYF. DNA of the CDR3: TGTGCCAGCAGCGTATTCGAGGGAGGGCCCGGCACAGATACGCAGTATTTT.

This clone has just one count. V and J are TRBV2 and TRBJ1-1; the D gene is possibly TRBD1 (6 bases). Germline V gene data show CDR1 as SNHLY and CDR2 as FYNNEI. The CDR3 covers 13 residues. The V end was cut by 4 bases, the J end by 10 bases, with 16 bases between. The CDR3 DNA reads TGTGCCAGCAGTGCACAGGGAAGGGAACGAGCTTTCTTT. It yields the protein CASSAQGRERAFF. The entire variable domain, with the rest obtained from reference TRBV2 and TRBJ1-1, is as follows: EPEVTQTPSHQVTQMGQEVILRCVPISNHLYFYWYRQILGQKVEFLVSFYNNEISEKSEIFDDQFSVERPDGSNFTLKIRSTKLEDSAMYFCASSAQGRERAFFGQGTRLTVV.

The chain couples TRBV6-5 to TRBJ2-1; TRBD1 matches 8 bases. Germline V gene lookup returns CDR1 MNHEY and CDR2 SVGAGI. With V trimmed by 10 bases and J by 7 bases, 9 bases remained unmatched. This CDR3 contains 13 residues. The CDR3 nucleotides read TGTGCCACCCACGACAGGGGTAATAATGAGCAGTTCTTC. This gives the protein CATHDRGNNEQFF.

V usage is TRBV7-8 and J usage is TRBJ1-5; no reliable D call. V was cut by 4 bases and J by 5 bases, with 9 bases left in between. Per the germline V gene, CDR1 is SGHVS and CDR2 is FQNEAQ. This CDR3 region has 13 residues. In DNA, the CDR3 is TGTGCCAGCAGCTCCCCTGGAGATCAGCCCCAGCATTTT. It is translated as CASSSPGDQPQHF.

The gene calls are TRBV2 and TRBJ1-1; D call uncertain. Germline V lookup: CDR1 SNHLY, CDR2 FYNNEI. The germline V and J ends were trimmed by 0 bases and 5 bases, with 4 bases remaining between them. This CDR3 region has 12 residues. As DNA, the CDR3 is TGTGCCAGCAGTGAAGCACGGACTGAAGCTTTCTTT. This sequence encodes CASSEARTEAFF.

The J gene is TRBJ1-6, the V gene TRBV27, with 10 bases fitting TRBD1. Germline V lookup: CDR1 MNHEY, CDR2 SMNVEV (reference sequence). CDR3 size: 15 residues. With V trimmed by 3 bases and J by 8 bases, 4 bases remained unmatched. In DNA form, the CDR3 reads TGTGCCAGCAGTTTGTCCGGGACAGGGGATTCACCCCTCCACTTT. It translates to CASSLSGTGDSPLHF.

The V and J genes are TRBV6-5 and TRBJ1-1; 7 nucleotides match TRBD1. The CDR3 contains 15 residues. Germline loops: CDR1 MNHEY, CDR2 SVGAGI. V shed 6 bases and J 6 bases; nucleotides not matched to a gene: 13. CDR3 coding DNA: TGTGCCAGCAGCGCTGGGCAGGGGGGTCGTGCTGAAGCTTTCTTT. The encoded protein is CASSAGQGGRAEAFF.

The rearrangement links TRBV4-2 to TRBJ2-5, with D possibly being TRBD1 (6 bases). Germline lookup yields CDR1 LGHNA and CDR2 YNFKEQ. The V end lost 0 bases, the J end lost 2 bases, and 13 bases lay between the germline ends. This CDR3 has 16 amino acids. This CDR3 reads CASSQEVQGRQETQYF. The CDR3 coding sequence is TGTGCCAGCAGCCAAGAGGTCCAGGGGCGGCAAGAGACCCAGTACTTC.

The V gene is TRBV4-2, the J gene TRBJ1-4; weak D call: TRBD1 (5 bases). The germline CDR1 and CDR2 sequences are LGHNA and YNFKEQ. The V end was cut by 3 bases, the J end by 2 bases, with 13 bases between. This CDR3 contains 16 residues. The CDR3 loop reads CASSQGGGMTNEKLFF. CDR3 DNA: TGTGCCAGCAGCCAGGGGGGGGGAATGACTAATGAAAAACTGTTTTTT.

V usage is TRBV9 and J usage is TRBJ1-2; 10 nucleotides align to TRBD1. Germline V gene lookup returns CDR1 SGDLS and CDR2 YYNGEE. J gave up 5 bases and V 4 bases, and 14 bases lay outside the gene matches. The CDR3 runs to 17 residues. CDR3 DNA: TGTGCCAGCAGCCCAAGGGACAGGGGCCTTTCCCTATATGGCTACACCTTC. Translation: CASSPRDRGLSLYGYTF.

This chain connects TRBV4-1 to TRBJ1-5; no definite D call. CDR1 is MGHRA, CDR2 YSYEKL, per germline. Trimming cost V 5 bases and J 7 bases, with 12 bases left between them. CDR3 length: 13 residues. Here the CDR3 DNA reads TGCGCCAGCAGCTCCCAGGCATTCCAGCCCCAGCATTTT. Translating gives CASSSQAFQPQHF.

The rearrangement uses TRBV5-5 and TRBJ1-3; D not resolved. The CDR3 has 15 amino acids. In germline, CDR1 is SGHKS, CDR2 YYEKEE (reference sequence). V was shortened by 4 bases and J by 0 bases, with 11 bases between the two germline ends. DNA of the CDR3: TGTGCCAGCAGCCTAAATAACTACTCTGGAAACACCATATATTTT. This codes for CASSLNNYSGNTIYF.

This chain links TRBV7-2 with TRBJ1-2; tentatively, D is TRBD1 (5 bases). The CDR3 extends over 13 amino acids. The V gene lost 5 bases and the J gene lost 6 bases, with 13 bases spanning the gap. The germline V gene has CDR1 SGHTA and CDR2 FQGNSA. The CDR3 loop reads CASSQSPRDGYTF. The CDR3 nucleotides are TGTGCCAGCAGCCAGAGTCCCAGGGATGGCTACACCTTC.

The rearrangement joins TRBV6-1 to TRBJ1-2; 7 nucleotides agree with TRBD1. Germline trimming cut 2 bases from V and 6 bases from J; bases unmatched to any gene: 12. This CDR3 spans 16 amino acids. Germline lookup yields CDR1 MNHNS and CDR2 SASEGT. This CDR3 reads CASSEFSPQGPNGYTF. DNA of the CDR3: TGTGCCAGCAGTGAATTTTCTCCACAGGGGCCCAATGGCTACACCTTC.

This chain joins TRBV20-1 and TRBJ1-2; maybe TRBD1 (5 bases). V lost 3 bases and J 4 bases, leaving 9 bases between the germline ends. Germline CDR1 is DFQATT and CDR2 is SNEGSKA (reference sequence). The CDR3 has 12 amino acids. DNA of the CDR3: TGCAGTGCTAGTCAGGGCAGCTATGGCTACACCTTC. Amino acids: CSASQGSYGYTF.

The chain joins TRBV19 to TRBJ1-6; D is undetermined. The CDR3 length is 12 residues. Germline CDR1 and CDR2: LNHDA and SQIVND (reference sequence). The V end lost 3 bases, the J end lost 10 bases, and 7 bases lay between the germline ends. The CDR3 region is CASSIQASPLHF. In nucleotides, the CDR3 is TGTGCCAGTAGTATTCAAGCGTCACCCCTCCACTTT.

The chain has TRBV29-1 and TRBJ1-4; D is undetermined. Germline CDR1 reads SQVTM; CDR2 reads ANQGSEA. There are 13 residues in the CDR3. Trimming took off 3 bases at V and 7 bases at J, with 12 bases between the two ends. CDR3 coding DNA: TGCAGCGTTGATAGCGGGTTTAGTGAAAAACTGTTTTTT. Translating gives CSVDSGFSEKLFF.

V is TRBV11-3 and J is TRBJ1-6, with D uncertain. CDR3 length: 14 amino acids. Germline lookup yields CDR1 SGHNT and CDR2 YENEEA. The ends were cut back, 1 base at V and 6 bases at J, with 7 bases in the middle. DNA for the CDR3: TGTGCCAGCAGCTTAGGAGGGTCTAATTCACCCCTCCACTTT. This encodes CASSLGGSNSPLHF.

The chain uses TRBV11-2 and TRBJ2-1; 9 bases fit TRBD2. V shed 4 bases, J shed 7 bases, and the junction held 11 bases outside the gene matches. The CDR3 contains 16 residues. Germline CDR1 reads SGHAT; CDR2 reads FQNNGV. The CDR3 reads CASSYNGLAGTNEQFF. CDR3 coding DNA: TGTGCCAGCAGCTATAATGGGCTAGCGGGGACTAATGAGCAGTTCTTC.

The rearrangement joins TRBV18 to TRBJ2-7; 7 positions agree with TRBD1. V was pared by 6 bases and J by 0 bases, with 5 bases of the junction left unmatched. CDR1 is KGHSH, CDR2 LQKENI, per germline. This CDR3 comprises 14 residues. CDR3 region: CASSLGQTSYEQYF. The CDR3 coding sequence is TGTGCCAGCTCCTTGGGACAGACCTCCTACGAGCAGTACTTC. Filled out from reference TRBV18 and TRBJ2-7, the complete variable domain reads NAGVMQNPRHLVRRRGQEARLRCSPMKGHSHVYWYRQLPEEGLKFMVYLQKENIIDESGMPKERFSAEFPKEGPSILRIQQVVRGDSAAYFCASSLGQTSYEQYFGPGTRLTVT.

This chain uses TRBV2 with TRBJ1-4; D not resolved. In germline, CDR1 is SNHLY, CDR2 FYNNEI. V was cut by 7 bases and J by 0 bases, with 6 bases left in between. This CDR3 contains 13 residues. DNA of the CDR3: TGTGCCAGCAACAGAGCAACTAATGAAAAACTGTTTTTT. Encoded protein: CASNRATNEKLFF. Full variable domain (rest looked up from reference TRBV2 and TRBJ1-4): EPEVTQTPSHQVTQMGQEVILRCVPISNHLYFYWYRQILGQKVEFLVSFYNNEISEKSEIFDDQFSVERPDGSNFTLKIRSTKLEDSAMYFCASNRATNEKLFFGSGTQLSVL.

This chain joins TRBV25-1 and TRBJ2-1; D is unclear. V was trimmed by 4 bases and J by 3 bases, leaving 13 bases between them. The germline V gene encodes CDR1 MGHDK and CDR2 SYGVNS. CDR3 length: 15 residues. CDR3 protein: CASSGPPLVYNEQFF. The CDR3 DNA reads as TGTGCCAGCAGTGGTCCCCCTCTCGTCTACAATGAGCAGTTCTTC.

The V and J genes are TRBV2 and TRBJ2-2; 8 positions match TRBD1. J was trimmed by 7 bases and V by 7 bases; bases with no gene match: 14. The CDR3 loop spans 16 amino acids. Looked up from germline, CDR1 is SNHLY and CDR2 is FYNNEI. As DNA, the CDR3 is TGTGCCAGCACCCTAGGGACAGGAGGTTCGTTCGGGGAGCTGTTTTTT. Protein: CASTLGTGGSFGELFF. The variable domain in full, with the rest retrieved from reference TRBV2 and TRBJ2-2, is EPEVTQTPSHQVTQMGQEVILRCVPISNHLYFYWYRQILGQKVEFLVSFYNNEISEKSEIFDDQFSVERPDGSNFTLKIRSTKLEDSAMYFCASTLGTGGSFGELFFGEGSRLTVL.